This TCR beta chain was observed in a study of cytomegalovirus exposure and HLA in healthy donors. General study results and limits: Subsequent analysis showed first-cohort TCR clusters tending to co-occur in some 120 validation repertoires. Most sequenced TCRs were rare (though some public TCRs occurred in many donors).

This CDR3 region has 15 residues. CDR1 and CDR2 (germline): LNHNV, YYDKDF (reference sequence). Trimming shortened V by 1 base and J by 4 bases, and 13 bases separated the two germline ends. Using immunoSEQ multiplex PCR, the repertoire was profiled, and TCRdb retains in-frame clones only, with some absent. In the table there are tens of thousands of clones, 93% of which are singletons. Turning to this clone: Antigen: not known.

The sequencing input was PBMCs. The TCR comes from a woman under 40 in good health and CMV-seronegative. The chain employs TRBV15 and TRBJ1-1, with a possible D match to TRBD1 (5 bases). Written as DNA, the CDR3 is TGTGCCACCAGCAGAGCAGGGAACGGGGGCACTGAAGCTTTCTTT. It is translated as CATSRAGNGGTEAFF. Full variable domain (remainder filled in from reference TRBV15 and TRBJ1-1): DAMVIQNPRYQVTQFGKPVTLSCSQTLNHNVMYWYQQKSSQAPKLLFHYYDKDFNNEADTPDNFQSRRPNTSFCFLDIRSPGLGDTAMYLCATSRAGNGGTEAFFGQGTRLTVV.